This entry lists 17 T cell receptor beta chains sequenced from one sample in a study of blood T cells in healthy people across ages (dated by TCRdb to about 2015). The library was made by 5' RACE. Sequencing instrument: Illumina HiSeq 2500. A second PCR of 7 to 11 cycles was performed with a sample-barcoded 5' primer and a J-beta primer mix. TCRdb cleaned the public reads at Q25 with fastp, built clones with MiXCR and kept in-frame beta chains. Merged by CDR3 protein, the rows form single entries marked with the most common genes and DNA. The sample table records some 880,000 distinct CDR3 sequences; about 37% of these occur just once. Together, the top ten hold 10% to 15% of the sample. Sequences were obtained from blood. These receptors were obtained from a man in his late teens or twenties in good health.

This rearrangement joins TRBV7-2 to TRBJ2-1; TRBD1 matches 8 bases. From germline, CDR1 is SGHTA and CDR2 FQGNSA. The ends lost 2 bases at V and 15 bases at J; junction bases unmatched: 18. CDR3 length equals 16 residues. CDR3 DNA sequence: TGTGCCAGCAGCTTAAGACAACAGGGGGACGTCAGCGTGCGGTTCTTC. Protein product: CASSLRQQGDVSVRFF.

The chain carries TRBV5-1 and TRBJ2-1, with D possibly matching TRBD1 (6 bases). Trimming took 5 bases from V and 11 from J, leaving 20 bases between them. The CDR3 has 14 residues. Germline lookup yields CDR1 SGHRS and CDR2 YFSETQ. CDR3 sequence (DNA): TGCGCCAGCAGGGAGGTAGGACAGATAGATAAGCAGTTCTTC. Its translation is CASREVGQIDKQFF. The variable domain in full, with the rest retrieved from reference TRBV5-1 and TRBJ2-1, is KAGVTQTPRYLIKTRGQQVTLSCSPISGHRSVSWYQQTPGQGLQFLFEYFSETQRNKGNFPGRFSGRQFSNSRSEMNVSTLELGDSALYLCASREVGQIDKQFFGPGTRLTVL.

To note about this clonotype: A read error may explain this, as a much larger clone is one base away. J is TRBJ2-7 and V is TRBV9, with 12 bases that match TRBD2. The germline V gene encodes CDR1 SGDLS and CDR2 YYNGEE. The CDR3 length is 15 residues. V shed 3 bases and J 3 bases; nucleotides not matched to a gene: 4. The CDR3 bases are TGTGCCAGCAGCGCAACTAGCGGGGGGCGCTACGAGCAGTACTTC. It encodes CASSATSGGRYEQYF.

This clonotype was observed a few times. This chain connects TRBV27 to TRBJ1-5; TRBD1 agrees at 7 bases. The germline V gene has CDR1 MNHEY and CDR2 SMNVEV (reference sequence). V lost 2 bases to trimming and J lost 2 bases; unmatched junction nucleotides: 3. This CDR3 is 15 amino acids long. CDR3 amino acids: CASSLHRGGNQPQHF. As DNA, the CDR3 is TGTGCCAGCAGTTTACACAGGGGAGGCAATCAGCCCCAGCATTTT.

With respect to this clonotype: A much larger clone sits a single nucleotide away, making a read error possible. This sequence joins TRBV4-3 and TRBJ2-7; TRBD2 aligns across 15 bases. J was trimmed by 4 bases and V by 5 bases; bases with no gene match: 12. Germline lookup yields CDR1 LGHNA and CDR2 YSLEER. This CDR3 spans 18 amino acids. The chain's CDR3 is CASSSWTSGGASIYEQYF. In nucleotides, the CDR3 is TGCGCCAGCAGCTCATGGACTAGCGGGGGGGCCAGTATTTACGAGCAGTACTTC.

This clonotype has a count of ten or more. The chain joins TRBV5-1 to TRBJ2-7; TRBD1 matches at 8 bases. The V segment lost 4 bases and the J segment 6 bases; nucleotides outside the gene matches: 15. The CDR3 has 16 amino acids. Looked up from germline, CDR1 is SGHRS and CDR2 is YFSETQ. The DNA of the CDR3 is TGCGCCAGCAGCCGAGGACCGGGACAGGACCTGTCCGAGCAGTACTTC. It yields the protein CASSRGPGQDLSEQYF.

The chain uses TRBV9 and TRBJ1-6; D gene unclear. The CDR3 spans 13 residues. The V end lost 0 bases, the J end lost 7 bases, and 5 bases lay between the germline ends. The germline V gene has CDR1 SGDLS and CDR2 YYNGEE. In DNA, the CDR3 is TGTGCCAGCAGCGTAGAGTGGAATTCACCCCTCCACTTT. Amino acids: CASSVEWNSPLHF. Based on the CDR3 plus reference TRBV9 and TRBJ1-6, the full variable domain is DSGVTQTPKHLITATGQRVTLRCSPRSGDLSVYWYQQSLDQGLQFLIQYYNGEERAKGNILERFSAQQFPDLHSELNLSSLELGDSALYFCASSVEWNSPLHFGNGTRLTVT.

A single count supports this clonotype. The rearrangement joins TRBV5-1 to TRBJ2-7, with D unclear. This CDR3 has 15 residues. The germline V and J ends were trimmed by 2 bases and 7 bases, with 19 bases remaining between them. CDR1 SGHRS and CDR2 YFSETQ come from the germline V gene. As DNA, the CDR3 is TGCGCCAGCAGCTTCTCACCTGGGTCCTACAATGAGCAGTACTTC. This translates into CASSFSPGSYNEQYF.

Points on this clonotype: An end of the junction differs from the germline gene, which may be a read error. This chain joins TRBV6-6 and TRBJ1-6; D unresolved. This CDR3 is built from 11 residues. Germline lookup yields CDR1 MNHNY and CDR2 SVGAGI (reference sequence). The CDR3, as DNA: TGTGCCAGCCGCGAAAATTCGCCCCTCCACTTT. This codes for CASRENSPLHF.

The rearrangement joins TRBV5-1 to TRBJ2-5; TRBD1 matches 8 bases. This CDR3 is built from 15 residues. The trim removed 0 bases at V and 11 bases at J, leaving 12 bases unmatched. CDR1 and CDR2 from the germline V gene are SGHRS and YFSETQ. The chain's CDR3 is CASSLAGDRQNEQYF. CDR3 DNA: TGCGCCAGCAGCTTGGCCGGGGACAGGCAAAATGAGCAGTACTTC.

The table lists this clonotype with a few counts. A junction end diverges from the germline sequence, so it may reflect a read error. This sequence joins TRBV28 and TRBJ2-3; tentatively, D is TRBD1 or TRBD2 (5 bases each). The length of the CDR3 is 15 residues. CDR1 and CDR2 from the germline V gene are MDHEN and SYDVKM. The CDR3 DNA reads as TGTGCCAGCAATTTACAGGAAACCCGGGGAGATACGCAGTATTTT. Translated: CASNLQETRGDTQYF.

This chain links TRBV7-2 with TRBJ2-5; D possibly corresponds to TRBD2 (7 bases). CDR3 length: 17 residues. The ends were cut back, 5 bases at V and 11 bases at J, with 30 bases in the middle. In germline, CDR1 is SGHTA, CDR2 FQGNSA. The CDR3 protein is CASSPLPGGAWEDEQYF. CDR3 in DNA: TGTGCCAGCAGCCCTTTACCTGGGGGGGCATGGGAAGATGAGCAGTACTTC.

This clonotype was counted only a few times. Here the CDR3 reads CASSYKGGNTDTQYF. The CDR3 DNA reads as TGTGCCAGCAGTTACAAGGGGGGCAACACAGATACGCAGTATTTT. The V gene is TRBV6-5, the J gene TRBJ2-3, with D perhaps assigned TRBD1 or TRBD2 (6 bases each). Germline V gives CDR1 MNHEY, CDR2 SVGAGI. The V end lost 2 bases, the J end lost 2 bases, and 11 bases lay between the germline ends. The CDR3 loop spans 15 amino acids.

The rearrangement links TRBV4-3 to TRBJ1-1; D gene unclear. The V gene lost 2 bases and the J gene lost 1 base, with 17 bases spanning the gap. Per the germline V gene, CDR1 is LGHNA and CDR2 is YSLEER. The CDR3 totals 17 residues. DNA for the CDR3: TGCGCCAGCAGCCAATTAGGAGGGTTAAGGTGGAACACTGAAGCTTTCTTT. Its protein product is CASSQLGGLRWNTEAFF.

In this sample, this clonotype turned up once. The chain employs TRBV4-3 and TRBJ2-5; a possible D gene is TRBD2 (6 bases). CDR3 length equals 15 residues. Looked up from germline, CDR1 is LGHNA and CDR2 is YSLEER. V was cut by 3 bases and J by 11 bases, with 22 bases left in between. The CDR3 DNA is TGCGCCAGCAGCCAGGAGGGACTGGTCGGCAATGAGCAGTACTTC. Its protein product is CASSQEGLVGNEQYF.

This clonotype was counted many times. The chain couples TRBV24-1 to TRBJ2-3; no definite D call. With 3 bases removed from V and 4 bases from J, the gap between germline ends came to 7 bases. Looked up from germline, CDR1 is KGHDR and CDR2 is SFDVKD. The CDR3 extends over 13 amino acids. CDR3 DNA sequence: TGTGCCACCAGTGATGCCCGTGCAGATACGCAGTATTTT. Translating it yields CATSDARADTQYF.

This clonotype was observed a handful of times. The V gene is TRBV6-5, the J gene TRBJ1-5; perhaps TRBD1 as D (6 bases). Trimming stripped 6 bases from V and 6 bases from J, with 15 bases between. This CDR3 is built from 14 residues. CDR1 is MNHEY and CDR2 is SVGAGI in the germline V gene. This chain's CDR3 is CASSTTNRVQPQHF. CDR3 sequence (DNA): TGTGCCAGCAGCACTACTAACAGGGTTCAGCCCCAGCATTTT.